These 23 T cell receptor beta chains came from one sample sequenced in a study of blood T cells in healthy people across ages. Then a second PCR, running roughly 7 to 12 cycles, was carried out with a sample-barcoded 5' primer and a J-beta primer mix. TCRdb redid the calling of the 5' RACE reads with MiXCR, one entry per CDR3 protein. The data hold 1.8 million or so distinct CDR3 sequences, with about two fifths observed a single time. Material: blood. The origin of the receptors is a human donor in good health.

This clonotype was recorded once. This sequence joins TRBV6-1 and TRBJ2-4, with D tentatively TRBD1 or TRBD2 (5 bases each). The J call may not be correct, given that the DNA end is closer to TRBJ2-7. In germline, CDR1 is MNHNS, CDR2 SASEGT. The CDR3 contains 17 residues. CDR3 sequence reads: CASSEEWDPKGNYEQYF. For the CDR3, the DNA is TGTGCCAGCAGTGAAGAATGGGACCCCAAAGGAAACTACGAGCAGTACTTC.

There are many counts of this clonotype. The chain has TRBV29-1 and TRBJ2-3; the match to TRBD2 covers 7 bases. Germline V gene sequence: CDR1 SQVTM, CDR2 ANQGSEA. The CDR3 is 15 residues long. With V trimmed by 5 bases and J by 0 bases, 8 bases remained unmatched. The CDR3 DNA follows: TGCAGCGTTTCGAAGACTAGCCCGAGCACAGATACGCAGTATTTT. Translation: CSVSKTSPSTDTQYF.

This chain joins TRBV12-3 or TRBV12-4 and TRBJ1-1; D ambiguous. This CDR3 has 12 amino acids. V was pared by 4 bases and J by 5 bases, with 8 bases between. This chain's CDR3 is CASSSVLTEAFF. The CDR3, as DNA: TGTGCCAGCAGTTCAGTTCTTACTGAAGCTTTCTTT.

V and J are TRBV25-1 and TRBJ1-5; D remains ambiguous. The germline gives CDR1 MGHDK, CDR2 SYGVNS. Deletions cut 1 base from V and 7 bases from J, with 8 bases between. The CDR3 contains 13 residues. CDR3: CASSEFSHQPQHF. The CDR3 DNA sequence: TGTGCCAGCAGTGAATTTAGCCACCAGCCCCAGCATTTT.

The V and J genes are TRBV6-5 and TRBJ1-1; the D is unclear. CDR1 is MNHEY, CDR2 SVGAGI, per germline. The CDR3 extends over 15 amino acids. V was clipped by 0 bases and J by 0 bases, with 8 bases between them. The CDR3 region has the DNA TGTGCCAGCAGTTACTCCCTTTTCATGAACACTGAAGCTTTCTTT. The encoded protein is CASSYSLFMNTEAFF.

CDR3 sequence reads: CASSTRANEQFF. In nucleotides, the CDR3 is TGTGCCAGCAGCACCCGGGCGAATGAGCAGTTCTTC. The chain recombines TRBV7-6 with TRBJ2-1; D gene uncertain. The CDR3 extends over 12 amino acids. V shed 5 bases and J shed 7 bases, with 9 bases lying between them. Germline V lookup: CDR1 SGHVS, CDR2 FNYEAQ.

A remark on this clonotype: Sequence at one end of the junction differs from germline and may be a read error. The chain links TRBV12-3 or TRBV12-4 to TRBJ2-1, with TRBD2 matching 11 bases. This CDR3 has 19 amino acids. CDR3 sequence (DNA): TGTGCTAGCAGTTCCCCGCAGGCACTAGCGGGGGTATCTTACAATGAGCAGTTCTTC. Protein product: CASSSPQALAGVSYNEQFF.

This clonotype was found a few times. The chain employs TRBV21-1 and TRBJ2-4; the D segment call TRBD1 is taken from the table without a DNA check. TRBV21-1 is a pseudogene segment. The CDR3 contains 19 residues. The CDR3 bases are TGTGCCAGCACACAGGACAGCGATACCGTCCGACTAGCCAAAAACATTCAGTACTTC. This codes for CASTQDSDTVRLAKNIQYF.

This clonotype appeared a few times. The chain is built from TRBV6-1 and TRBJ2-7, with 10 nucleotides matching TRBD2. This CDR3 contains 17 residues. V lost 4 bases to trimming and J lost 4 bases; unmatched junction nucleotides: 13. CDR1 and CDR2 (germline): MNHNS, SASEGT. The CDR3 spells CASSGAGRLAGLYEQYF. The DNA for the CDR3 is TGTGCCAGCAGTGGCGCGGGCCGACTAGCGGGTCTGTACGAGCAGTACTTC.

This clonotype has just a few counts. V and J are TRBV24-1 and TRBJ2-1; TRBD2 agrees at 11 bases. CDR3 size: 19 residues. Germline values: CDR1 KGHDR, CDR2 SFDVKD. V lost 2 bases and J lost 0; bases outside the gene matches: 8. The CDR3 DNA is TGTGCCACCAGTGATTCTGCCCCTAGCGGGGGGTACTCCTACAATGAGCAGTTCTTC. The encoded protein is CATSDSAPSGGYSYNEQFF.

CDR3 DNA: TGTGCCAGCAGCTTAATCGGGCAGGCCCTGAGGGACTACACCTTC. Its translation: CASSLIGQALRDYTF. The rearrangement uses TRBV7-2 and TRBJ1-2; D gene ambiguous. The CDR3 runs to 15 residues. Germline-derived CDR1 and CDR2 are SGHTA and FQGNSA. Trimming cost V 2 bases and J 10 bases, with 20 bases left between them.

This clonotype was recorded a few times. The chain has TRBV5-1 and TRBJ2-5; a possible D gene is TRBD2 (6 bases). In germline, CDR1 is SGHRS, CDR2 YFSETQ. V lost 2 bases to trimming and J lost 4 bases, with 12 bases between them. The CDR3 is 14 residues long. The CDR3 DNA reads as TGCGCCAGCAGCTTCGATATGGAGGGAGAGACCCAGTACTTC. This encodes CASSFDMEGETQYF.

This clonotype was found once. Compared with germline, one end of the junction differs, possibly owing to a read error. The gene calls are TRBV7-8 and TRBJ2-6, with D perhaps assigned TRBD1 or TRBD2 (5 bases each). The germline gives CDR1 SGHVS, CDR2 FQNEAQ. The CDR3 runs to 15 residues. CDR3 nucleotide sequence: TGTGCCAGCAGCTTAGTCTCCGGGGCGACCAATGTCCTGACTTTC. It specifies CASSLVSGATNVLTF.

The chain joins TRBV7-9 to TRBJ2-1; D is ambiguous. Between the trimmed V and J ends, which lost 4 bases and 9 bases, there was a span of 13 bases. Per germline, CDR1 SEHNR and CDR2 FQNEAQ (reference sequence). This CDR3 region has 13 residues. In nucleotides, the CDR3 is TGTGCCAGCAGCTACCGGACGGAGTCTGAGCAGTTCTTC. Encoded protein: CASSYRTESEQFF.

The chain carries TRBV7-2 and TRBJ2-4; the match to TRBD2 covers 8 bases. There are 15 residues in the CDR3. Losses at the gene ends were 5 bases for V and 13 bases for J; bases not matched to a gene: 16. CDR1 is SGHTA and CDR2 is FQGNSA in the germline V gene. The CDR3 spells CASSGRGGGRNEQYF. CDR3 nucleotide sequence: TGTGCCAGCAGCGGCCGAGGCGGGGGGCGGAATGAGCAGTACTTC. Drawing the rest from reference TRBV7-2 and TRBJ2-4, the complete variable domain is GAGVSQSPSNKVTEKGKDVELRCDPISGHTALYWYRQSLGQGLEFLIYFQGNSAPDKSGLPSDRFSAERTGGSVSTLTIQRTQQEDSAVYLCASSGRGGGRNEQYFGAGTRLSVL.

In its sample, this clonotype was seen a few times. The chain couples TRBV7-9 to TRBJ2-4; D possibly corresponds to TRBD2 (7 bases). The V end was cut by 5 bases, the J end by 5 bases, with 13 bases between. This CDR3 has 14 residues. Germline V lookup: CDR1 SEHNR, CDR2 FQNEAQ (reference sequence). The DNA for the CDR3 is TGTGCCAGCAGCCCATCGGGGGGCCAAAACATTCAGTACTTC. Translation gives CASSPSGGQNIQYF.

This clonotype was seen repeatedly, ten times or more. The chain has TRBV12-3 or TRBV12-4 and TRBJ1-2; D is unresolved. V was trimmed by 3 bases and J by 2 bases, leaving 10 bases between them. CDR3 size: 14 residues. Here the CDR3 reads CASSFRVTNYGYTF. For the CDR3, the DNA is TGTGCCAGCAGTTTCCGTGTGACCAACTATGGCTACACCTTC.

The V call is TRBV6-1, the J call TRBJ1-2, with D hard to call. The CDR3 extends over 13 amino acids. The germline V gene has CDR1 MNHNS and CDR2 SASEGT. V gave up 2 bases and J gave up 3 bases, with 7 bases separating them. The CDR3 is CASSEWADYGYTF. CDR3 in DNA: TGTGCCAGCAGTGAATGGGCAGACTATGGCTACACCTTC.

This clonotype was seen only a few times. The V call is TRBV4-1, the J call TRBJ1-1; the D is unclear. V was shortened by 6 bases and J by 0 bases, with 11 bases between the two germline ends. CDR1 and CDR2 from the germline V gene are MGHRA and YSYEKL. The CDR3 runs 14 residues. In DNA, the CDR3 is TGCGCCAGCAGAATGGGAGGGTTGAACACTGAAGCTTTCTTT. Translated: CASRMGGLNTEAFF.

This clonotype appeared a few times. The chain is built from TRBV7-2 and TRBJ2-6, with 8 bases identical to TRBD2. Germline CDR1 and CDR2: SGHTA and FQGNSA. With V trimmed by 4 bases and J by 1 base, 6 bases remained unmatched. CDR3 length: 17 amino acids. CDR3 protein: CASSSPGGRSGANVLTF. CDR3 bases: TGTGCCAGCAGCTCCCCGGGGGGGCGATCTGGGGCCAACGTCCTGACTTTC.

This clonotype was counted only a few times. The V call is TRBV7-2, the J call TRBJ2-6; no definite D call. CDR3 length equals 17 residues. Trimming left V 2 bases short and J 0 bases short, with 11 bases between. The germline CDR1 and CDR2 sequences are SGHTA and FQGNSA. The CDR3 is CASSLLGHNSGANVLTF. The CDR3 DNA reads TGTGCCAGCAGCTTATTAGGGCACAACTCTGGGGCCAACGTCCTGACTTTC.

Comments on this clonotype: The CDR3 ends on some other residue instead of the conserved phenylalanine or tryptophan, so this is likely a read error. The chain has TRBV7-2 and TRBJ2-5; D may be TRBD2 (6 bases). The CDR3 is 11 residues long. Trimming pared 2 bases from V and 9 bases from J, leaving 7 bases between. In germline, CDR1 is SGHTA, CDR2 FQGNSA. CDR3 sequence: CASSLTGAQYL. In DNA form, the CDR3 reads TGTGCCAGCAGCTTAACGGGGGCCCAGTACTTA.

The genes are TRBV27 and TRBJ1-2, with 7 nucleotides matching TRBD1. The CDR3 sequence is 16 residues long. Germline CDR1 and CDR2: MNHEY and SMNVEV (reference sequence). Trimming took 1 base from V and 7 from J; bases not matched to a gene: 12. The CDR3: CASSLYPDDRVGGYTF. The CDR3 region has the DNA TGTGCCAGCAGTTTATACCCCGACGACAGGGTGGGTGGCTACACCTTC.